One and the same sample provided the 3 T cell receptor beta chains below, sequenced in a study of blood T cell repertoires in COVID-19. Assay used: immunoSEQ multiplex PCR; TCRdb lists only in-frame clones, some missing. The sample shows 84,000 or so clones, around four fifths of them seen only once. Sequenced: peripheral blood. These receptor sequences come from a woman in her seventies with active or convalescent COVID-19.

The chain joins TRBV7-2 to TRBJ1-1, with D uncertain. V was shortened by 4 bases and J by 0 bases, with 15 bases between the two germline ends. The CDR3 totals 16 residues. Germline assignment: CDR1 SGHTA and CDR2 FQGNSA. CDR3 nucleotides: TGTGCCAGCAGCTCCCCCCCTGGGCTTATGAACACTGAAGCTTTCTTT. Its protein product is CASSSPPGLMNTEAFF.

The V and J genes are TRBV5-1 and TRBJ2-5; maybe TRBD1 (6 bases). This CDR3 contains 15 residues. Trimming left V 3 bases short and J 5 bases short, with 17 bases between. Germline V gene lookup returns CDR1 SGHRS and CDR2 YFSETQ. The CDR3 sequence is CASSWTANPAETQYF. In DNA form, the CDR3 reads TGCGCCAGCAGCTGGACAGCTAATCCCGCGGAGACCCAGTACTTC.

The V and J genes are TRBV5-1 and TRBJ1-6; possible D gene TRBD1, 5 bases. Germline V gene data show CDR1 as SGHRS and CDR2 as YFSETQ. The CDR3 is made up of 16 amino acids. V lost 3 bases to trimming and J lost 6 bases, with 16 bases between them. The CDR3 DNA reads TGCGCCAGCAGCTGGGGGGGATTTTCGGCTAATTCACCCCTCCACTTT. Protein sequence: CASSWGGFSANSPLHF.